A selection of T cell receptor beta chains follows, all from one sample in a study of cytomegalovirus exposure and HLA in healthy donors. Sequencing used immunoSEQ multiplex PCR; TCRdb keeps in-frame clones, though not all of them. In the table there are fewer than 200,000 clones, 82% of which are singletons. Sequencing was carried out using PBMCs. Receptors originate from a girl under 18 in good health and CMV-seropositive. The CDR3 runs from the conserved cysteine through the conserved F or W. The order of the fields is clone size, CDR3 length, V gene, J gene, D gene, CDR3 protein. The D gene is left open where the match is weak. Expanded clones get a size class; other rows say once, few or many, or leave the size out.

once	14	TRBV14	TRBJ1-1	TRBD1	CASSSTGGYSEAFF
few	13	TRBV5-4	TRBJ2-1	.	CASSAGQNNEQFF
once	14	TRBV30	TRBJ2-1	.	CACTGTGRFGEQFF
.	16	TRBV6-5	TRBJ1-2	TRBD1	CASSYRTGGASYGYTF
few	13	TRBV28	TRBJ1-1	TRBD1	CASSTGGGTGAFF
.	16	TRBV9	TRBJ2-2	TRBD2	CASSLNPTSSTGELFF
.	20	TRBV9	TRBJ2-1	TRBD2	CASSPGGTDLLAGGYNEQFF
once	15	TRBV10-3	TRBJ2-7	TRBD1	CAISVAGTGTYEQYF
once	16	TRBV10-3	TRBJ2-7	.	CAISVGGTVLSYEQYF
.	15	TRBV6-5	TRBJ1-4	TRBD1	CASAVTQGVGEKLFF
.	15	TRBV28	TRBJ1-2	TRBD1	CASRPFPGGSYGYTF
.	15	TRBV18	TRBJ1-1	TRBD1	CASSPRGQGATEAFF
.	14	TRBV15	TRBJ2-3	.	CATSRDRGTDTQYF
.	13	TRBV7-9	TRBJ2-1	.	CASSPALQGEQFF
.	15	TRBV6-6	TRBJ1-5	TRBD1	CASRQNRGGGSPQHF
once	15	TRBV4-3	TRBJ2-5	TRBD2	CASSRSGGRGETQYF
.	14	TRBV9	TRBJ2-2	.	CASTDHLASGELFF
.	18	TRBV11-2	TRBJ2-6	.	CASSPTPGHSSGANVLTF
.	15	TRBV10-2	TRBJ1-1	TRBD1	CATLRTGLGNTEAFF
.	14	TRBV5-1	TRBJ1-4	TRBD1	CASSLNRGHEKLFF
.	15	TRBV18	TRBJ1-1	.	CASSPRQDKNTEAFF
few	12	TRBV12-5	TRBJ2-1	TRBD2	CARWGGDNEQFF
.	14	TRBV27	TRBJ1-1	.	CASSWVYEATEAFF
few	14	TRBV10-1	TRBJ1-1	TRBD1	CASSPTGVSGEAFF
.	14	TRBV2	TRBJ1-4	.	CASSASEGPGWLFF
.	14	TRBV7-2	TRBJ1-4	.	CASSSQATNEKLFF
.	18	TRBV11-2	TRBJ2-2	TRBD2	CASSSGLAGGRWAGELFF
.	17	TRBV6-1	TRBJ2-5	TRBD2	CASSEWLAGGPGETQYF
.	15	TRBV2	TRBJ1-5	.	CASSEERDSNQPQHF
.	15	TRBV10-3	TRBJ2-3	.	CAISDSRESTDTQYF
.	16	TRBV27	TRBJ2-1	TRBD2	CASSLLGTRTYNEQFF
.	13	TRBV30	TRBJ2-1	.	CAWSVNSYNEQFF
.	16	TRBV9	TRBJ2-5	TRBD1	CASSVLGTGGLEEQYF
once	16	TRBV2	TRBJ2-1	.	CASSPFAGSSYNEQFF
.	12	TRBV2	TRBJ1-4	.	CASNRRREKLFF
.	17	TRBV28	TRBJ1-2	TRBD1	CASSPITPGQGNIGYTF
.	18	TRBV28	TRBJ2-2	TRBD2	CASSHLTSGSPNTGELFF
few	14	TRBV2	TRBJ1-2	TRBD1	CASTQGVLNYGYTF
.	14	TRBV15	TRBJ2-3	.	CATSSESSTDTQYF
.	12	TRBV29-1	TRBJ2-1	TRBD2	CSVGGSKYEQFF
.	13	TRBV29-1	TRBJ2-7	TRBD2	CSVRLAGSYEQYF
.	13	TRBV13	TRBJ2-3	.	CASSRTSPDTQYF
.	16	TRBV30	TRBJ2-3	TRBD2	CAWSAERGGFTDTQYF
once	13	TRBV18	TRBJ1-3	.	CASSPLQGNTIYF
once	16	TRBV25-1	TRBJ2-2	TRBD1	CASRNSPGQGTGELFF
.	16	TRBV5-6	TRBJ2-1	.	CASSNILGEDYNEQFF
.	14	TRBV29-1	TRBJ2-2	TRBD2	CSVGGGANTGELFF
few	16	TRBV5-6	TRBJ2-3	.	CASSAGTTLSTDTQYF